Below, 21 T cell receptor beta chains from the same sample are listed, as sequenced in a study of blood T cells in healthy people across ages (dated by TCRdb to between 2014 and 2017). The library came from 5' RACE. The sequencing machine was an Illumina HiSeq 2500. A second PCR of about 7 to 12 cycles was run with a J-beta primer mix and a sample-barcoded 5' primer. The public reads were quality trimmed at Q25 with fastp and then assembled into clones with MiXCR by TCRdb, keeping productive beta chains. Under each unique CDR3 protein, matching rows form one entry showing the most common genes and DNA. This sample comprises around 850,000 distinct CDR3 sequences, under 40% of them detected only once. Together, the top ten hold 10% to 15% of the sample. The sequenced material came from blood. Receptors originate from a man aged 18 to 29 in good health.

The chain joins TRBV7-2 to TRBJ2-3, with 10 positions matching TRBD2. The CDR3 has 15 amino acids. Germline V gene data show CDR1 as SGHTA and CDR2 as FQGNSA. Unmatched junction bases numbered 7, after V lost 5 bases and J lost 5 bases. CDR3: CASSPSGSKRDTQYF. The DNA for the CDR3 is TGTGCCAGCAGCCCTAGCGGGAGTAAGAGAGATACGCAGTATTTT.

The chain carries TRBV7-2 and TRBJ1-2, with no clear D. The germline V and J ends were trimmed by 8 bases and 4 bases, with 14 bases remaining between them. Germline loops: CDR1 SGHTA, CDR2 FQGNSA. CDR3 length equals 13 residues. The CDR3 reads CASAEPGSYGYTF. For the CDR3, the DNA is TGTGCCAGCGCAGAGCCGGGGTCCTATGGCTACACCTTC.

The chain uses TRBV6-2 or TRBV6-3 and TRBJ1-1, with 7 bases that match TRBD1. The J segment lost 4 bases and the V segment lost 2 bases, leaving 10 bases of the junction unmatched. The V gene's germline CDR1 is MNHEY and CDR2 SVGEGT. The CDR3 loop spans 16 amino acids. CDR3 sequence reads: CASSYRGKGGPTEAFF. In DNA, the CDR3 is TGTGCCAGCAGTTACCGGGGGAAAGGGGGCCCCACTGAAGCTTTCTTT.

The chain couples TRBV7-2 to TRBJ1-5; D possibly corresponds to TRBD1 (5 bases). The CDR3 is 15 amino acids. Germline-derived CDR1 and CDR2 are SGHTA and FQGNSA. Trimming took 5 bases from V and 0 from J, leaving 11 bases between them. CDR3 nucleotide sequence: TGTGCCAGCAGCCGGACACTTTATAGCAATCAGCCCCAGCATTTT. Translating it yields CASSRTLYSNQPQHF.

This chain uses TRBV11-2 with TRBJ2-1; D uncertain. V lost 4 bases to trimming and J lost 13 bases, with 23 bases between them. The germline V gene has CDR1 SGHAT and CDR2 FQNNGV. This CDR3 region has 15 residues. CDR3 bases: TGTGCCAGCAGCTCACCTCTAGAGTTACAAGAGACCCAGTTCTTC. Encoded protein: CASSSPLELQETQFF.

V is TRBV7-6 and J is TRBJ2-5, with 7 bases fitting TRBD2. V shed 5 bases and J 4 bases; nucleotides not matched to a gene: 7. The CDR3 spans 14 residues. Germline V lookup: CDR1 SGHVS, CDR2 FNYEAQ. The CDR3 reads CASSHRLAGETQYF. The CDR3 DNA sequence: TGTGCCAGCAGCCATCGACTAGCTGGAGAGACCCAGTACTTC.

As to this clonotype: A much larger clone differs from this one at a single base, so this may be a read error. The chain joins TRBV12-3 or TRBV12-4 to TRBJ2-3; TRBD1 is a possible D gene (6 bases). The CDR3 length is 15 residues. CDR3 in amino acids: CASSPPGHNTGTQYF. In DNA form, the CDR3 reads TGTGCCAGCAGTCCCCCGGGACATAACACAGGTACGCAGTATTTT.

This clonotype was detected many times. The rearrangement joins TRBV5-1 to TRBJ2-5; perhaps D is TRBD1 or TRBD2 (5 bases each). Germline V gene data show CDR1 as SGHRS and CDR2 as YFSETQ. The CDR3 totals 16 residues. V gave up 2 bases and J gave up 4 bases, with 18 bases separating them. The CDR3 here is CASSFRGSVLGETQYF. The CDR3 DNA follows: TGCGCCAGCAGCTTCCGGGGCTCGGTTTTAGGAGAGACCCAGTACTTC.

The chain is built from TRBV20-1 and TRBJ2-1, with 9 bases matching TRBD2. Per the germline V gene, CDR1 is DFQATT and CDR2 is SNEGSKA (reference sequence). Losses at the gene ends were 4 bases for V and 4 bases for J; bases not matched to a gene: 5. This CDR3 has 14 residues. CDR3 protein: CSAIRLAVYNEQFF. The CDR3 nucleotides are TGCAGTGCTATTAGACTAGCGGTATACAATGAGCAGTTCTTC.

V and J are TRBV6-1 and TRBJ1-1; D remains ambiguous. V lost 4 bases and J lost 2, with 8 bases in between. Germline CDR1 reads MNHNS; CDR2 reads SASEGT. This CDR3 spans 13 amino acids. This chain's CDR3 is CASSVGHNTEAFF. The CDR3 DNA reads TGTGCCAGCAGTGTCGGTCACAACACTGAAGCTTTCTTT.

V gene TRBV10-3 combines with J gene TRBJ2-3; 10 bases are shared with TRBD2. Trimming removed 10 bases from V and 1 base from J; junction bases left unmatched: 8. This CDR3 comprises 15 residues. Germline CDR1 ENHRY, CDR2 SYGVKD. The CDR3 loop reads CASGLAGECTDTQYF. The CDR3 DNA reads TGTGCCAGCGGTCTAGCGGGGGAATGCACAGATACGCAGTATTTT.

In its sample, this clonotype was seen many times. The rearrangement links TRBV20-1 to TRBJ2-5, with D possibly matching TRBD2 (6 bases). Trimming removed 0 bases at V and 2 bases at J, with 7 bases between. This CDR3 contains 13 residues. Germline assignment: CDR1 DFQATT and CDR2 SNEGSKA (reference sequence). CDR3 protein: CSARELAQETQYF. The CDR3 nucleotides are TGCAGTGCTAGAGAACTAGCTCAAGAGACCCAGTACTTC.

This clonotype has only a few counts. The chain links TRBV7-2 to TRBJ1-2; 8 nucleotides align to TRBD1. The J segment lost 7 bases and the V segment lost 5 bases, leaving 9 bases of the junction unmatched. The CDR3 contains 14 residues. Germline lookup yields CDR1 SGHTA and CDR2 FQGNSA. The CDR3 DNA is TGTGCCAGCAGCCCTCGGACAGGGCAGGTTGGCTACACCTTC. Residues: CASSPRTGQVGYTF.

This clonotype came up a few times. The rearrangement joins TRBV4-3 to TRBJ2-3; TRBD1 might be the D (6 bases). The CDR3 sequence is 15 residues long. Trimming left V 1 base short and J 2 bases short, with 10 bases between. The germline V gene encodes CDR1 LGHNA and CDR2 YSLEER. CDR3 coding DNA: TGCGCCAGCAGCCAAGGGGACAAAGCCACAGATACGCAGTATTTT. This translates into CASSQGDKATDTQYF.

The chain is built from TRBV4-1 and TRBJ1-1; possible D gene TRBD1, 5 bases. CDR3 size: 14 residues. Germline V CDR1 and CDR2: MGHRA, YSYEKL. V lost 3 bases and J 4 bases, leaving 12 bases between the germline ends. The CDR3 coding sequence is TGCGCCAGCAGCCAGACCCCCGGGGGCACTGAAGCTTTCTTT. This sequence encodes CASSQTPGGTEAFF.

V and J are TRBV12-3 or TRBV12-4 and TRBJ2-5; D is undetermined. CDR3 length equals 15 residues. Trimming took 3 bases from V and 11 from J, leaving 22 bases between them. This CDR3 reads CASSLGQFSYNEQYF. As DNA, the CDR3 is TGTGCCAGCAGTTTGGGTCAGTTTTCTTACAATGAGCAGTACTTC.

This clonotype was seen repeatedly, ten times or more. The J gene is TRBJ1-2, the V gene TRBV3-1; 7 bases agree with TRBD1. With V trimmed by 0 bases and J by 1 base, 8 bases remained unmatched. From germline, CDR1 is LGHDT and CDR2 YNNKEL (reference sequence). The CDR3 is 17 residues long. The DNA for the CDR3 is TGTGCCAGCAGCCAAGACAGGGGGGCGTTCAATAACTATGGCTACACCTTC. Protein sequence: CASSQDRGAFNNYGYTF. The variable domain in full, with the rest retrieved from reference TRBV3-1 and TRBJ1-2, is DTAVSQTPKYLVTQMGNDKSIKCEQNLGHDTMYWYKQDSKKFLKIMFSYNNKELIINETVPNRFSPKSPDKAHLNLHINSLELGDSAVYFCASSQDRGAFNNYGYTFGSGTRLTVV.

The genes are TRBV2 and TRBJ1-5; TRBD1 might be the D (6 bases). With 1 base removed from V and 5 bases from J, the gap between germline ends came to 12 bases. Germline CDR1 SNHLY, CDR2 FYNNEI. This CDR3 is built from 15 residues. The CDR3 reads CASSEGGAGDQPQHF. CDR3 DNA sequence: TGTGCCAGCAGTGAAGGCGGGGCAGGGGATCAGCCCCAGCATTTT.

This clonotype was counted a few times. V is TRBV20-1 and J is TRBJ2-7, with D possibly being TRBD1 (6 bases). CDR1 is DFQATT and CDR2 is SNEGSKA in the germline V gene (reference sequence). The CDR3 covers 13 residues. Trimming left V 1 base short and J 4 bases short, with 11 bases between. CDR3 loop: CSARAETGYEQYF. The CDR3 DNA is TGCAGTGCTAGAGCTGAGACAGGTTACGAGCAGTACTTC.

The chain has TRBV10-3 and TRBJ2-1; 10 bases are shared with TRBD2. Losses at the gene ends were 10 bases for V and 11 bases for J; bases not matched to a gene: 8. Looked up from germline, CDR1 is ENHRY and CDR2 is SYGVKD. This CDR3 spans 12 amino acids. In nucleotides, the CDR3 is TGTGCCACAGCGGGGGGGCCCATTAAGCAGTTCTTC. Protein sequence: CATAGGPIKQFF.

This clonotype was picked up a small number of times. This chain joins TRBV25-1 and TRBJ2-1; D is perhaps TRBD1 or TRBD2 (7 bases each). V lost 3 bases and J 7 bases, leaving 19 bases between the germline ends. Germline CDR1 is MGHDK and CDR2 is SYGVNS. The CDR3 is made up of 16 amino acids. CDR3 in amino acids: CASSDIGQGGFNEQFF. In nucleotides, the CDR3 is TGTGCCAGCAGTGACATCGGGCAGGGGGGGTTTAATGAGCAGTTCTTC.